The entry that follows covers one T cell receptor beta chain sequence. No antigen is known for it. The entry originates in a study of T cell repertoires in cytomegalovirus infection. Study background: CMV infection together with matching HLA type was indicated by public TCR beta signatures.

The germline CDR1 and CDR2 sequences are MDHEN and SYDVKM. Trimming took 3 bases from V and 3 from J, leaving 12 bases between them. The CDR3 sequence is 15 residues long. TCRdb analysed the reads with MiXCR anew, one entry per CDR3 protein. The table includes a few hundred thousand distinct CDR3 sequences, about 15% detected once. Study outcomes and limitations: HLA-C-restricted CMV-specific TCR beta clonotypes prevailed in the ex vivo response. Cumulative public TCR beta family frequency identified carriers of CMV plus the relevant HLA.

This sequence originates from a human donor in good health (CMV status not recorded). Some clones in this sample may be carry-over from other donors' samples. Sequenced: CD8+ T cells from PBMCs. This chain uses TRBV28 with TRBJ1-5, with D hard to call. CDR3 DNA sequence: TGTGCCAGCAGTTTCCTGGAAGGCGCCAATCAGCCCCAGCATTTT. This codes for CASSFLEGANQPQHF.